A selection of T cell receptor beta chains follows, all from one sample in a study of CD8+CD57+ T cells in acquired aplastic anemia. Each CDR3 protein gets one entry after TCRdb re-called the reads with MiXCR. Counted here are under 500,000 distinct CDR3 sequences, approximately 33% occurring once; the ten biggest clones make up under 0.95%. The sequencing input was sorted CD4+, CD8+, or CD8+CD57+ T cells (not recorded which) from PBMCs. Every receptor here comes from a human donor with aplastic anemia. The CDR3 runs from the conserved cysteine through the conserved F or W. Each record gives: clone size, D gene, V gene, J gene, CDR3 DNA, CDR3 protein. D genes are given only for firm matches. Size is stated for part of the rows, as once, few or many counts, or as a class when the clone is expanded.

size: many
D: -
V: TRBV7-6
J: TRBJ2-3
DNA: TGTGCCAGCAGCTCTCACCGGGATAATACGCAGTATTTT
CDR3: CASSSHRDNTQYF

size: few
D: -
V: TRBV5-1
J: TRBJ2-6
DNA: TGCGCCAGCTCCCAATCTGGGGCCAACGTCCTGACTTTC
CDR3: CASSQSGANVLTF

size: -
D: TRBD1
V: TRBV10-2
J: TRBJ1-1
DNA: TGCGCCAGCAGTGCCTTAATGGGACAGGAAGCTTTCTTT
CDR3: CASSALMGQEAFF

size: -
D: -
V: TRBV24-1
J: TRBJ2-5
DNA: TGTGCCACCAGTGAGGAGGTACAAGAGACCCAGTACTTC
CDR3: CATSEEVQETQYF

size: -
D: TRBD2
V: TRBV19
J: TRBJ2-7
DNA: TGTGCCAGAAGTATTTCTAGCGGGAGCTCCTACGAGCAGTACTTC
CDR3: CARSISSGSSYEQYF

size: many
D: TRBD1
V: TRBV10-3
J: TRBJ2-7
DNA: TGTGCCATCAGTGACTCGACAGGGGGAAGCTCCTACGAGCAGTACTTC
CDR3: CAISDSTGGSSYEQYF

size: many
D: TRBD1
V: TRBV7-6
J: TRBJ2-7
DNA: TGTGCCAGCAGCCGGACGGACAGGAACTACGAGCAGTACTTC
CDR3: CASSRTDRNYEQYF

size: few
D: TRBD1
V: TRBV6-2/TRBV6-3
J: TRBJ2-7
DNA: TGTGCCAGCAGTTACCTGGGACAGCTACCCTACGAGCAGTACTTC
CDR3: CASSYLGQLPYEQYF

size: -
D: -
V: TRBV9
J: TRBJ2-7
DNA: TGTGCCAGCAGCGTAGACAGGGATCTGAGCGAGCAGTACTTC
CDR3: CASSVDRDLSEQYF

size: few
D: -
V: TRBV2
J: TRBJ2-5
DNA: TGTGCCAGCAGCGGGGGACAGAAATCCGGGGAGACCCAGTACTTC
CDR3: CASSGGQKSGETQYF

size: many
D: -
V: TRBV2
J: TRBJ2-3
DNA: TGTGCCAGCAGCCCGTTTGGGGGTAGCACAGATACGCAGTATTTT
CDR3: CASSPFGGSTDTQYF

size: few
D: TRBD1
V: TRBV20-1
J: TRBJ2-5
DNA: TGCAGTGCTATGGGACAGGGACAAGAGACCCAGTACTTC
CDR3: CSAMGQGQETQYF

size: many
D: -
V: TRBV5-1
J: TRBJ1-5
DNA: TGCGCCAGCAGCCCGGGCCCGCCAGAGCAGCCCCAGCATTTT
CDR3: CASSPGPPEQPQHF

size: many
D: -
V: TRBV19
J: TRBJ1-2
DNA: TGTGCCAGTAGTACTCCAGGACAGAACTATGGCTACACCTTC
CDR3: CASSTPGQNYGYTF

size: -
D: -
V: TRBV10-1
J: TRBJ1-2
DNA: TGCGCCAGCAGTGAGGATACCGAAGATGGCTACACCTTC
CDR3: CASSEDTEDGYTF

size: few
D: -
V: TRBV9
J: TRBJ1-1
DNA: TGTGCCAGCAGCGTAATTCCACCTTCCGGGACGGTGAACACTGAAGCTTTCTTT
CDR3: CASSVIPPSGTVNTEAFF

size: -
D: -
V: TRBV5-4
J: TRBJ1-2
DNA: TGTGCCAGCAGCGACCAGAGGGGGGCGAAAAGTAGCTACACCTTC
CDR3: CASSDQRGAKSSYTF

size: many
D: TRBD1
V: TRBV4-2
J: TRBJ1-6
DNA: TGTGCCAGCGGACAGGCCAATTCACCCCTCCACTTT
CDR3: CASGQANSPLHF

size: -
D: TRBD1
V: TRBV7-3
J: TRBJ2-2
DNA: TGTGCCAGCAGCCCGAGCCCGACAGGGGTCGGCACCGGGGAGCTGTTTTTT
CDR3: CASSPSPTGVGTGELFF

size: -
D: TRBD1
V: TRBV20-1
J: TRBJ2-3
DNA: TGCAGTGCCCCTGACAGGGGCACAGATACGCAGTATTTT
CDR3: CSAPDRGTDTQYF

size: few
D: TRBD1
V: TRBV7-9
J: TRBJ1-4
DNA: TGTGCCAGCAGCCCGCGGACAGGGAGCTTTGAAAAACTGTTTTTT
CDR3: CASSPRTGSFEKLFF

size: -
D: -
V: TRBV7-9
J: TRBJ1-6
DNA: TGTGCCAGCAGCTTCGGCCGGCAGTTTGGTTCACCCCTCCACTTT
CDR3: CASSFGRQFGSPLHF

size: -
D: TRBD1
V: TRBV12-3/TRBV12-4
J: TRBJ1-3
DNA: TGTGCCAGCAGCAGGACAGGGGGCTGTGGAAACACCATATATTTT
CDR3: CASSRTGGCGNTIYF

size: -
D: TRBD1
V: TRBV18
J: TRBJ1-5
DNA: TGTGCCAGCTCACCACTGCCAGGGGGCGATCAGCCCCAGCATTTT
CDR3: CASSPLPGGDQPQHF

size: few
D: -
V: TRBV5-1
J: TRBJ2-5
DNA: TGCGCCAGCAGCAATCCCACAGGGATGGGAGAGACCCAGTACTTC
CDR3: CASSNPTGMGETQYF

size: many
D: -
V: TRBV7-9
J: TRBJ2-7
DNA: TGTGCCAGCAGCTCCTACACCTCCTACGAGCAGTACTTC
CDR3: CASSSYTSYEQYF

size: -
D: -
V: TRBV7-3
J: TRBJ1-2
DNA: TGTGCCAGCAGCCCCTCGTCCCGAAACCATGGCTACACCTTC
CDR3: CASSPSSRNHGYTF

size: -
D: -
V: TRBV19
J: TRBJ2-7
DNA: TGTGCCAGTAGTACCATTCTTCTCGGACCTTCCAACGAGCAGTACTTC
CDR3: CASSTILLGPSNEQYF

size: few
D: TRBD1
V: TRBV25-1
J: TRBJ2-6
DNA: TGTGCCAGCAGTTTGTTGACAGGGGCCGGGGCCAACGTCCTGACTTTC
CDR3: CASSLLTGAGANVLTF

size: -
D: TRBD2
V: TRBV18
J: TRBJ2-5
DNA: TGTGCCAGCTCACCCCAGGCTAGCGGGTTCCAAGAGACCCAGTACTTC
CDR3: CASSPQASGFQETQYF

size: -
D: -
V: TRBV7-3
J: TRBJ1-1
DNA: TGTGCCAGCAGCTTACGGGCGGCTACTGAAGCTTTCTTT
CDR3: CASSLRAATEAFF

size: many
D: -
V: TRBV7-2
J: TRBJ1-1
DNA: TGTGCCAGCAGCGTAGACAGGAACACTGAAGCTTTCTTT
CDR3: CASSVDRNTEAFF

size: many
D: -
V: TRBV2
J: TRBJ1-2
DNA: TGTGCCAGCAGTGACGTCGGGGGTATGACGGGCTACACCTTC
CDR3: CASSDVGGMTGYTF

size: -
D: -
V: TRBV9
J: TRBJ1-1
DNA: TGTGCCAGCAGCGTAGTACAACAGGGCAGCACTGAAGCTTTCTTT
CDR3: CASSVVQQGSTEAFF

size: few
D: TRBD1
V: TRBV27
J: TRBJ2-7
DNA: TGTGCCAGCAGTACCTGGGACAGGGGCTACGAGCAGTACTTC
CDR3: CASSTWDRGYEQYF

size: -
D: -
V: TRBV7-8
J: TRBJ1-2
DNA: TGTGCCAGCAGCTTTTTAAGTCTGGGTTGGGCTAACTATGGCTACACCTTC
CDR3: CASSFLSLGWANYGYTF

size: few
D: -
V: TRBV6-1
J: TRBJ1-4
DNA: TGTGCCAGCAGTCGAGGAGAGCCTACTGAAAAACTGTTTTTT
CDR3: CASSRGEPTEKLFF

size: many
D: -
V: TRBV9
J: TRBJ1-1
DNA: TGTGCCAGCAGCGTCGACGCCAGGGAGAAGGGGCCTGAAGCTTTCTTT
CDR3: CASSVDAREKGPEAFF

size: -
D: TRBD2
V: TRBV4-1
J: TRBJ2-5
DNA: TGCGCCAGCAGCCAAGAAGGACTAGCGGCACAAGAGACCCAGTACTTC
CDR3: CASSQEGLAAQETQYF

size: few
D: -
V: TRBV11-2
J: TRBJ2-7
DNA: TGTGCCAGCAGCTTAGTCTCCGGGGCCGAGCAGTACTTC
CDR3: CASSLVSGAEQYF

size: once
D: TRBD1
V: TRBV5-1
J: TRBJ2-5
DNA: TGCGCCAGCAGCTCGCCGGACAGGGTAGGCCAAGAGACCCAGTACTTC
CDR3: CASSSPDRVGQETQYF

size: many
D: -
V: TRBV12-3/TRBV12-4
J: TRBJ1-5
DNA: TGTGCCAGCAGACAGGGAAAGGGACAGCCCCAGCATTTT
CDR3: CASRQGKGQPQHF

size: -
D: -
V: TRBV25-1
J: TRBJ2-6
DNA: TGTGCCAGCAGCCCCCCCTCTGGGGCCAACGTCCTGACTTTC
CDR3: CASSPPSGANVLTF

size: few
D: TRBD1
V: TRBV20-1
J: TRBJ2-4
DNA: TGCAGTGCTAGAGGGGAGACAGGGCACGTTGGTAGCATTCAGTACTTC
CDR3: CSARGETGHVGSIQYF

size: -
D: -
V: TRBV4-1
J: TRBJ2-3
DNA: TGCGCCAGCAGCCAAGATGGTGGGTTAGGGCGGGGAAACACAGATACGCAGTATTTT
CDR3: CASSQDGGLGRGNTDTQYF

size: -
D: TRBD1
V: TRBV5-1
J: TRBJ2-2
DNA: TGCGCCAGCAAAACCGGGACAGGGGATCCAGGGGAGCTGTTTTTT
CDR3: CASKTGTGDPGELFF

size: few
D: -
V: TRBV11-1
J: TRBJ2-7
DNA: TGTGCCAGCAGCGATATAGACCGCAGGGAGTACGAGCAGTACTTC
CDR3: CASSDIDRREYEQYF